This note documents a single T cell receptor (beta chain) sequence. Germline V CDR1 and CDR2: MNHNS, SASEGT. The CDR3 extends over 16 amino acids. The ends lost 4 bases at V and 5 bases at J; junction bases unmatched: 6. This specimen comes from a study of cytomegalovirus exposure and HLA in healthy donors. The primer mix had 60 Vbeta and 13 Jbeta primers. Sequenced by immunoSEQ multiplex PCR; TCRdb stores in-frame clones only, minus some. Here the sample spans 130,000 to 150,000 clones, 70% to 90% being singletons. The receptor comes from a woman between 40 and 55 years old in good health and CMV-seropositive. Specimen: PBMCs. The chain carries TRBV6-1 and TRBJ2-1; 12 nucleotides match TRBD1. The DNA of the CDR3 is TGTGCCAGCAGTGGCCAGGGACAGGGGGCGAACAATGAGCAGTTCTTC. This translates into CASSGQGQGANNEQFF.